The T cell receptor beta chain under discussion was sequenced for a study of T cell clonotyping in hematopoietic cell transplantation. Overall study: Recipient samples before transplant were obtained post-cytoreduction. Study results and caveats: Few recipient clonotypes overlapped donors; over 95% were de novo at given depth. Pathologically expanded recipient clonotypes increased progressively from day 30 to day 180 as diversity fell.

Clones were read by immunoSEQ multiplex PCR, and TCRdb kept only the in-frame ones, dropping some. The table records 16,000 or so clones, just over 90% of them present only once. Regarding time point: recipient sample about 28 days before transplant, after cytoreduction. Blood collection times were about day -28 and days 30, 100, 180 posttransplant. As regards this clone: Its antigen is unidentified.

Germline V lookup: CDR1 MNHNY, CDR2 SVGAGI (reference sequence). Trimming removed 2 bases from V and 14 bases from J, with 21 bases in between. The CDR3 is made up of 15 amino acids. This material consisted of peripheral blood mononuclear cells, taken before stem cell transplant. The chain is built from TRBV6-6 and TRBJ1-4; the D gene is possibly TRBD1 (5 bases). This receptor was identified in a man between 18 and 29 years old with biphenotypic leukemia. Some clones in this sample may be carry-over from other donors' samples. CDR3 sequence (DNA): TGTGCCAGCAGTTACACGGGGCGGGGACTGGAGGGCCTGTTTTTT. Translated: CASSYTGRGLEGLFF.